This paragraph reports one T cell receptor (beta chain). This entry comes from a study of blood T cell repertoires in COVID-19. Study overall: Whether acute or convalescent, the COVID-19 samples came from the United States, Italy and Spain. T cells, B-cell-depleted T cells, or PBMCs provided the cDNA or gDNA that served as material.

Under the authors' procedure: Counts of nucleated cells, estimated from reference gene primer amplification, were obtained. The table came from immunoSEQ multiplex PCR; TCRdb's copy has only in-frame clones and leaves some out. V, J and clone size derive from that table, while D and trimming were established from the DNA sequence. The sample shows around 150,000 clones, 76% of them seen only once. CDR1 and CDR2 from the germline V gene are SGDLS and YYNGEE. The CDR3 consists of 16 residues. The ends were cut back, 4 bases at V and 7 bases at J, with 23 bases in the middle. The specimen sequenced was peripheral blood. The receptor was isolated from a woman older than 75 with acute or convalescent COVID-19. This rearrangement joins TRBV9 to TRBJ1-2; tentatively, D is TRBD1 (6 bases). The CDR3 loop reads CASSLTAGHTRRGYTF. DNA for the CDR3: TGTGCCAGCAGCCTCACAGCGGGACACACCCGCCGTGGCTACACCTTC. The variable domain in full, completed from reference TRBV9 and TRBJ1-2, reads DSGVTQTPKHLITATGQRVTLRCSPRSGDLSVYWYQQSLDQGLQFLIQYYNGEERAKGNILERFSAQQFPDLHSELNLSSLELGDSALYFCASSLTAGHTRRGYTFGSGTRLTVV.